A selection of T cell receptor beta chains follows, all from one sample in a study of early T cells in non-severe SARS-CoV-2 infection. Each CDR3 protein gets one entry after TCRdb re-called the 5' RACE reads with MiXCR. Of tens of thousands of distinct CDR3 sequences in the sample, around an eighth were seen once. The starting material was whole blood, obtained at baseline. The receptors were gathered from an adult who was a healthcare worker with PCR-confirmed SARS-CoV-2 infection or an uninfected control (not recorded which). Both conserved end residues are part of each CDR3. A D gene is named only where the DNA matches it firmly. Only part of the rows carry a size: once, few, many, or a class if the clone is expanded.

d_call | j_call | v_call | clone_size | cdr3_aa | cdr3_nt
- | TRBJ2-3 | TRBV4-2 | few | CASSQGSGSFDTQYF | TGTGCCAGCAGCCAAGGATCAGGGTCTTTCGATACGCAGTATTTT
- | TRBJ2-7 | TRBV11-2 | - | CASSLDRGQQHYEQYF | TGTGCCAGCAGCTTAGATAGGGGCCAGCAGCACTACGAGCAGTACTTC
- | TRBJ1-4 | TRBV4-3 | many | CASSQSQGWEKLFF | TGCGCCAGCAGCCAATCCCAGGGTTGGGAAAAACTGTTTTTT
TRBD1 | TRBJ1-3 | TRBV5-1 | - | CASSSATGHSGNTIYF | TGCGCCAGCAGCTCGGCGACAGGGCACTCTGGAAACACCATATATTTT
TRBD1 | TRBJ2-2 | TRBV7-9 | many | CASSPIAGGPNTGELFF | TGTGCCAGCAGCCCTATCGCAGGGGGCCCGAACACCGGGGAGCTGTTTTTT
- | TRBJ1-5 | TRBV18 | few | CASSRRTESNQPQHF | TGTGCCAGCTCCCGTCGGACAGAGTCAAATCAGCCCCAGCATTTT
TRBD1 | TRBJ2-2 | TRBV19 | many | CASSGTGGITGELFF | TGTGCCAGCTCCGGGACAGGGGGTATCACCGGGGAGCTGTTTTTT
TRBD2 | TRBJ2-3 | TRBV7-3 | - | CASSLSGGGRPDTQYF | TGTGCCAGCAGCTTAAGTGGCGGGGGGCGGCCAGATACGCAGTATTTT
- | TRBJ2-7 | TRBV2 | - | CASGQVFSEQYF | TGTGCCAGCGGCCAGGTTTTCTCCGAGCAGTACTTC
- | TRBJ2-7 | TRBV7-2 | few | CASSLARRGPYEQYF | TGTGCCAGCAGCTTAGCTCGCCGGGGGCCCTACGAGCAGTACTTC
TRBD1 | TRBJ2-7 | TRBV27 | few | CASSSTGGEQYF | TGTGCCAGCAGTTCCACAGGGGGCGAGCAGTACTTC
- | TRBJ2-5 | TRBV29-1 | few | CSARGPQETQYF | TGCAGCGCCCGGGGCCCCCAAGAGACCCAGTACTTC
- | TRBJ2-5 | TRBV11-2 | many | CASSLWGQGLQTQYF | TGTGCCAGCAGCCTCTGGGGTCAGGGCTTGCAGACCCAGTACTTC
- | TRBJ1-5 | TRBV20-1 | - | CSAMLGSNQPQHF | TGCAGTGCTATGTTGGGGAGCAATCAGCCCCAGCATTTT
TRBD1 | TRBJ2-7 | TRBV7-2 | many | CASSLGSGTGSYEQYF | TGTGCCAGCAGCTTAGGTAGTGGGACAGGGTCCTACGAGCAGTACTTC
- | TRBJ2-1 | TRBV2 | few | CASSVTYNEQFF | TGTGCCAGCAGTGTAACATACAATGAGCAGTTCTTC
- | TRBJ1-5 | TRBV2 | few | CASSGNGRQPQHF | TGTGCCAGCAGTGGAAACGGAAGGCAGCCCCAGCATTTT
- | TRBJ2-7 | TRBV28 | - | CASSTIGRTYEQYF | TGTGCCAGCAGTACCATTGGACGGACCTACGAGCAGTACTTC
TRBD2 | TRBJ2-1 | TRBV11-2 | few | CASSLVGTSNEQFF | TGTGCCAGCAGCTTAGTTGGGACTAGCAATGAGCAGTTCTTC
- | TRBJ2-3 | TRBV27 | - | CASTKWGRTSTDTQYF | TGTGCCAGCACAAAATGGGGTCGGACCAGCACAGATACGCAGTATTTT